These 12 T cell receptor beta chains were sequenced from one sample in a study of blood T cell repertoires in COVID-19. Profiling relied on immunoSEQ multiplex PCR, and the TCRdb table lists in-frame clones only, not all of them. There are 250,000 to 350,000 clones in the sample; 87% occur only once, and roughly 2.4% lies in the top ten. Material for sequencing was peripheral blood. Receptor source: a woman aged 50 to 65 who had recovered from COVID-19.

This chain connects TRBV7-6 to TRBJ1-6; the match to TRBD1 covers 7 bases. V shed 2 bases, J shed 4 bases, and the junction held 8 bases outside the gene matches. The germline gives CDR1 SGHVS, CDR2 FNYEAQ. This CDR3 is 17 amino acids long. In DNA, the CDR3 is TGTGCCAGCAGCTTAAACGCCCCGGGACAGTATAATTCACCCCTCCACTTT. Amino acid sequence: CASSLNAPGQYNSPLHF.

The chain has TRBV6-4 and TRBJ1-2, with D possibly TRBD1 on 5 matching bases. V lost 3 bases and J 4 bases, leaving 27 bases between the germline ends. The CDR3 covers 19 residues. Germline CDR1 reads MRHNA; CDR2 reads SNTAGT. The CDR3 sequence: CASSEVSPSAGGIAYGYTF. The CDR3 DNA is TGTGCCAGCAGTGAAGTCTCTCCTTCGGCGGGGGGGATCGCCTATGGCTACACCTTC.

The V gene is TRBV4-1, the J gene TRBJ1-2; maybe TRBD1 (6 bases). Germline loops: CDR1 MGHRA, CDR2 YSYEKL. V lost 0 bases, J lost 6 bases, and 11 bases lay in between. This CDR3 has 14 residues. The CDR3 bases are TGCGCCAGCAGCCAAGAAACAGGGTACGATGGCTACACCTTC. Translating gives CASSQETGYDGYTF.

The V and J genes are TRBV2 and TRBJ1-4; 8 bases are a match to TRBD1. The CDR3 is 14 residues long. The germline gives CDR1 SNHLY, CDR2 FYNNEI. After removal of 6 bases from V and 6 bases from J, the junction contained 6 bases not matched to a gene. The CDR3: CASRLQGGDEKLFF. The DNA for the CDR3 is TGTGCCAGCAGGTTACAGGGGGGCGATGAAAAACTGTTTTTT.

This clone was seen just once. The J gene is TRBJ2-7, the V gene TRBV28; 14 bases match TRBD2. The CDR3 runs 15 residues. The germline V gene has CDR1 MDHEN and CDR2 SYDVKM. Germline trimming cut 6 bases from V and 2 bases from J; bases unmatched to any gene: 3. CDR3 in DNA: TGTGCCAGCAGCGGGACTAGCGGGAGCCCCTACGAGCAGTACTTC. Protein product: CASSGTSGSPYEQYF.

The genes are TRBV7-3 and TRBJ1-1; a weak D match, TRBD1 (5 bases). The CDR3 spans 14 residues. V lost 1 base and J 6 bases, leaving 12 bases between the germline ends. The germline CDR1 and CDR2 sequences are SGHTA and FQGTGA. The CDR3 nucleotides are TGTGCCAGCAGCTTAAGCTCCGACAGCGCTGAAGCTTTCTTT. Translating it yields CASSLSSDSAEAFF.

A word on this clone: Other DNA sequences in the sample encode the same CDR3. The rearrangement joins TRBV6-5 to TRBJ1-1, with D perhaps TRBD1 (5 bases). The CDR3 consists of 13 residues. Looked up from germline, CDR1 is MNHEY and CDR2 is SVGAGI. Trimming took 0 bases from V and 8 from J, leaving 10 bases between them. CDR3 sequence (DNA): TGTGCCAGCAGTTACTCGGCGGGGACCGAAGCTTTCTTT. Its translation: CASSYSAGTEAFF.

The chain has TRBV6-5 and TRBJ1-2; 7 bases line up with TRBD1. This CDR3 is 13 amino acids long. With 2 bases clipped from V and 8 bases from J, the junction kept 5 bases outside the gene matches. Germline V CDR1 and CDR2: MNHEY, SVGAGI. In DNA, the CDR3 is TGTGCCAGCAGTTACACGCAGGGGGGAGGCTACACCTTC. Its translation is CASSYTQGGGYTF.

This clone occurred once. The chain couples TRBV7-2 to TRBJ1-2; tentative D call: TRBD1 (6 bases). The germline V and J ends were trimmed by 3 bases and 2 bases, with 22 bases remaining between them. In germline, CDR1 is SGHTA, CDR2 FQGNSA. This CDR3 is 18 amino acids long. In DNA, the CDR3 is TGTGCCAGCAGCTTCAGGACTTTATCAGGGGCTTCGAACTATGGCTACACCTTC. This encodes CASSFRTLSGASNYGYTF.

This clone has only one observation. At one end, the junction sequence differs from germline, possibly due to a read error. The chain uses TRBV7-7 and TRBJ2-1; TRBD2 aligns across 8 bases. Germline V lookup: CDR1 SSHAT, CDR2 FNYEAQ (reference sequence). This CDR3 contains 15 residues. CDR3 residues: CASSTTGGPGNEQFF. As DNA, the CDR3 is TGTGCTAGCAGCACTACGGGAGGGCCTGGCAATGAGCAGTTCTTC.

The chain recombines TRBV28 with TRBJ1-6; D uncertain. The CDR3 sequence is 15 residues long. Germline V CDR1 and CDR2: MDHEN, SYDVKM. V was cut by 7 bases and J by 4 bases, with 14 bases left in between. CDR3 sequence reads: CASTKIQIYNSPLHF. Written as DNA, the CDR3 is TGTGCCAGCACCAAGATACAAATTTATAATTCACCCCTCCACTTT.

This chain connects TRBV25-1 to TRBJ1-6, with D possibly TRBD1 on 5 matching bases. CDR3 length: 14 residues. CDR1 and CDR2 (germline): MGHDK, SYGVNS. V lost 4 bases and J 8 bases, leaving 12 bases between the germline ends. CDR3 amino acids: CASSVGPGDSPLHF. The CDR3, as DNA: TGTGCCAGCAGTGTGGGCCCGGGGGATTCACCCCTCCACTTT.